This TCR beta chain was profiled in a study of human T cells and chemical hapten exposure (dated by TCRdb to 2020 to 2023). Study-level background: Libraries were pooled for sequencing, and variation in per-sample TCR yields was attributed mainly to small differences in library volumes within the pool. For every blood RNA sample, sequencing covered both the TCR alpha and TCR beta chains. Peripheral blood TCR repertoire changes were tracked in vivo in alopecia patients during primary and secondary sensitization to the hapten diphenylcyclopropenone (DPC). What the authors observed across the whole study: No change with DPC sensitization was found in the number of TCRs above 1 in 1000 frequency, and no evidence of global repertoire structure alterations was found. Repeated subsampling changed both the strength of the expansion versus patch-test correlation and the threshold at which the correlation became significant.

On this clonotype: This clone's antigen is unknown. No base quality information exists; no much larger clone differs at one position.

Unfractionated whole blood was collected in Tempus Blood RNA tubes, and total RNA was extracted from that blood. Roughly 5 healthy volunteers served as TCR sequencing controls and were bled at day 0, 2 weeks and 6 weeks. CDR1 and CDR2 are drawn from the germline V gene: LGHNT, FRNRAP. Germline trimming amounts to 7 bases on V and 0 bases on J, with 7 as the count of junction bases outside the gene matches. The CDR3 has 15 amino acids, counting the end cysteine and phenylalanine. CDR3 DNA is the only sequence kept; it has 45 bases, read in frame from the first base. Library preparation employed 5' RACE. These reads were obtained on an Illumina MiSeq. During library preparation, unique molecular identifiers were attached to individual cDNA molecules so that TCRs could be counted quantitatively and reproducibly. On the study's bioinformatics: Samples had a median of 95,638 TCRs, with a range from 23,224 to 690,600. The Decombinator software suite was used to annotate V, J and CDR3 in the TCR reads. For PS versus PT1 abundance plots, all samples were subsampled to the same number of TCRs (28,000). TCRs were defined as expanded if absent before sensitization and observed at least eight times at the 2-week time point. The raw public reads went through TCRdb reprocessing: fastp at Q25, MiXCR clone calling, in-frame beta chains kept. Here each entry gathers all rows of one CDR3 protein and keeps the most common genes and DNA. These V and J calls originate from TCRdb's pipeline instead of the authors' own analysis. The sample has 95,000 to 120,000 distinct CDR3 sequences on record, approximately 20% of them singletons. Roughly 3.1% of the sample is held by the ten biggest clonotypes.

The rearranged segments are TRBV12-5 and TRBJ2-3, and 7 bases in between align with TRBD1. The sequence was obtained from a human donor in good health. CDR3 sequence: CASASDRPSTDTQYF. In nucleotide form, the sequence is TGTGCTAGTGCCTCGGACAGGCCGAGCACAGATACGCAGTATTTT.